Sequencing of this TCR beta chain was carried out in a study of blood T cell repertoires in COVID-19. Study-wide context: From the United States, Italy and Spain came samples of acute and convalescent COVID-19. In each case, the material was cDNA or gDNA derived from T cells, B-cell-depleted T cells, or PBMCs.

Recruited during active infection, patients (from Seattle) were subsequently followed longitudinally. Source study methods: Reference gene primer amplification gave estimated nucleated cell counts. TCRdb's table, derived via immunoSEQ multiplex PCR, lists solely in-frame clones and lacks some. V and J calls and clone size are copied from that table; D and trimming were computed from the DNA. The repertoire has approximately 88,000 clones, just under 80% of them found once; the top ten carry 6.3%. Germline V lookup: CDR1 SGHTA, CDR2 FQGNSA. The CDR3 sequence is 16 residues long. V was clipped by 5 bases and J by 4 bases; unmatched bases: 8.

The chain employs TRBV7-2 and TRBJ2-6, with 7 nucleotides matching TRBD1. The sequence was obtained from a man between 70 and 80 years old with COVID-19, enrolled during active disease. Sequencing used peripheral blood. Written as DNA, the CDR3 is TGTGCCAGCAGCCCCCGACAGGGAGCCGGGGCCAACGTCCTGACTTTC. Amino acid sequence: CASSPRQGAGANVLTF.